This is a list of T cell receptor beta chains from one sample in a study of blood T cell repertoires in COVID-19. Using immunoSEQ multiplex PCR, the repertoire was profiled, and TCRdb retains in-frame clones only, with some absent. The sample includes approximately 270,000 clones, under 90% of them seen just once. The source material was PBMCs or T cells enriched from blood (not recorded which). Receptor source: a woman aged 60-75 years who had recovered from COVID-19. CDR3s include the opening cysteine and the closing phenylalanine or tryptophan. The order of the fields is V gene, J gene, CDR3 protein.

V gene: TRBV25-1; J gene: TRBJ1-5; CDR3 protein: CASSATGTGVQPQHF
V gene: TRBV28; J gene: TRBJ1-2; CDR3 protein: CASSFFGDRKNYGYTF
V gene: TRBV28; J gene: TRBJ1-2; CDR3 protein: CASSAAFEAGTYGYTF
V gene: TRBV6-5; J gene: TRBJ2-1; CDR3 protein: CASRGREFNEQFF
V gene: TRBV28; J gene: TRBJ1-2; CDR3 protein: CASSFARGPGYTF
V gene: TRBV7-9; J gene: TRBJ2-7; CDR3 protein: CASSLGGTIEQYF
V gene: TRBV6-5; J gene: TRBJ1-2; CDR3 protein: CASTESGHYGYTF
V gene: TRBV24-1; J gene: TRBJ1-2; CDR3 protein: CATELTGVVPNYGYTF
V gene: TRBV30; J gene: TRBJ1-1; CDR3 protein: CAWKDRAATEAFF
V gene: TRBV19; J gene: TRBJ2-7; CDR3 protein: CASSPYLASSYEQYF
V gene: TRBV24-1; J gene: TRBJ2-1; CDR3 protein: CATRAVASEQFF
V gene: TRBV10-2; J gene: TRBJ2-2; CDR3 protein: CASSVASGRLTGELFF
V gene: TRBV7-8; J gene: TRBJ2-3; CDR3 protein: CASSLRGQGADTQYF
V gene: TRBV10-3; J gene: TRBJ2-3; CDR3 protein: CAISMTSGERDTQYF
V gene: TRBV6-1; J gene: TRBJ1-2; CDR3 protein: CASSEVRGSGGYTF